The next 7 T cell receptor beta chains were all read from a single sample in a study of technical replicates of blood from a handful of donors. Assay: immunoSEQ multiplex PCR; the TCRdb copy retains only in-frame clones and omits some. The data contain almost 55,000 clones, approximately 94% of them seen just once; the ten biggest clones take up 0.2% to 0.25%. Sequenced: T cells isolated from PBMCs. These receptors originate from a human donor in good health.

This clone appeared once. The chain has TRBV18 and TRBJ2-1; D perhaps matches TRBD2 (6 bases). V was shortened by 3 bases and J by 0 bases, with 9 bases between the two germline ends. The CDR3 runs 15 residues. In germline, CDR1 is KGHSH, CDR2 LQKENI. CDR3 nucleotides: TGTGCCAGCTCACCTAGCGGCAGCTCCTACAATGAGCAGTTCTTC. Translation gives CASSPSGSSYNEQFF.

This chain links TRBV5-4 with TRBJ1-1; 7 bases line up with TRBD1. J lost 0 bases, V lost 3 bases, and 11 bases had no gene match. This CDR3 has 17 amino acids. From germline, CDR1 is SGHNT and CDR2 YYREEE (reference sequence). DNA of the CDR3: TGTGCCAGCAGCTCGTTCGGGAGGGGGCCAATGAACACTGAAGCTTTCTTT. It is translated as CASSSFGRGPMNTEAFF.

This chain links TRBV10-3 with TRBJ2-6, with 8 bases fitting TRBD2. Trimming took 8 bases from V and 2 from J; bases not matched to a gene: 11. Germline V lookup: CDR1 ENHRY, CDR2 SYGVKD. The CDR3 spans 17 residues. DNA for the CDR3: TGTGCCATCGGGACTGGCGGGAGGCTGGCTGGGGCCAACGTCCTGACTTTC. Its translation: CAIGTGGRLAGANVLTF.

This clone was detected once. The genes are TRBV5-6 and TRBJ1-1; 7 positions agree with TRBD1. Germline lookup yields CDR1 SGHDT and CDR2 YYEEEE. The V and J ends lost 0 bases and 0 bases, in that order; junction bases with no gene match: 14. The CDR3 is 19 residues long. The CDR3 DNA reads as TGTGCCAGCAGCTTGGGACAGGGTTCATTCCCCCGCTTGAACACTGAAGCTTTCTTT. Translating gives CASSLGQGSFPRLNTEAFF.

The count of this clone is one. V and J are TRBV15 and TRBJ1-2; D is perhaps TRBD1 (6 bases). The V end lost 1 base, the J end lost 4 bases, and 13 bases lay between the germline ends. Germline lookup yields CDR1 LNHNV and CDR2 YYDKDF (reference sequence). The CDR3 contains 15 residues. Written as DNA, the CDR3 is TGTGCCACCAGCAGAGCGATTGGGGGCCTCTATGGCTACACCTTC. This gives the protein CATSRAIGGLYGYTF.

CDR3 nucleotides: TGTGCCAGCAGCGCGGACATAGCTTCTGGGCCCCACGAGCAGTACTTC. Amino acids: CASSADIASGPHEQYF. The chain links TRBV9 to TRBJ2-7; possibly TRBD1 for D (5 bases). Trimming cost V 3 bases and J 5 bases, with 21 bases left between them. The germline V gene has CDR1 SGDLS and CDR2 YYNGEE. The CDR3 is 16 residues long.

This sequence joins TRBV7-9 and TRBJ2-5; a possible D gene is TRBD1 (5 bases). V shed 1 base and J shed 3 bases, with 15 bases lying between them. The germline V gene has CDR1 SEHNR and CDR2 FQNEAQ (reference sequence). The CDR3 contains 16 residues. CDR3 sequence reads: CASSLGSQGIEETQYF. The DNA for the CDR3 is TGTGCCAGCAGCTTAGGGAGTCAGGGCATAGAAGAGACCCAGTACTTC.